The 20 T cell receptor beta chains below come from one sample, sequenced in a study of T cells after yellow fever vaccination. TCRdb passed the 5' RACE reads through MiXCR, listing each CDR3 protein once. The sample holds 65,000 to 70,000 distinct CDR3 sequences; approximately 6.2% are singletons and the top ten take roughly 2.2%. The starting material was CD4+ T cells sorted from PBMCs, obtained more than 14 days after the first yellow fever vaccination. The receptors shown here come from a man between 18 and 29 years old who received the YFV17D yellow fever vaccine.

Many counts were recorded for this clonotype. Here the CDR3 reads CASSLRALAHPYNEQFF. CDR3 coding DNA: TGTGCCAGCAGCTTGCGCGCCTTAGCTCACCCCTACAATGAGCAGTTCTTC. The chain recombines TRBV7-8 with TRBJ2-1, with D hard to call. Germline CDR1 and CDR2: SGHVS and FQNEAQ. The CDR3 length is 17 residues. V gave up 3 bases and J gave up 2 bases, with 17 bases separating them.

This clonotype appeared many times. This sequence joins TRBV9 and TRBJ1-2; 7 nucleotides match TRBD1. Germline-derived CDR1 and CDR2 are SGDLS and YYNGEE. V was pared by 0 bases and J by 7 bases, with 12 bases of the junction left unmatched. CDR3 size: 16 residues. CDR3 amino acids: CASSVDPQGPRPGYTF. CDR3 coding DNA: TGTGCCAGCAGCGTAGACCCACAGGGGCCTCGACCTGGCTACACCTTC.

The chain combines TRBV5-1 with TRBJ2-2, with a tentative D call TRBD1 (5 bases). With 1 base removed from V and 4 bases from J, the gap between germline ends came to 14 bases. The CDR3 is made up of 16 amino acids. CDR1 SGHRS and CDR2 YFSETQ come from the germline V gene. The CDR3 DNA reads as TGCGCCAGCAGCTTGACGTGGGGCGCCGGCACCGGGGAGCTGTTTTTT. Translated: CASSLTWGAGTGELFF.

This clonotype appeared once. A read error may explain this, as a much larger clone is one base away. The rearrangement uses TRBV3-1 and TRBJ2-7, with TRBD1 as a possible D gene (5 bases). Germline CDR1 reads LGHDT; CDR2 reads YNNKEL (reference sequence). V was pared by 2 bases and J by 12 bases, with 11 bases between. This CDR3 contains 11 residues. The CDR3 loop reads CASSQSGATYF. Written as DNA, the CDR3 is TGTGCCAGCAGCCAAAGTGGGGCCACGTACTTC.

A word on this clonotype: Mismatch with germline at one junction end may stem from a read error. The rearrangement uses TRBV4-2 and TRBJ2-1, with D maybe TRBD2 (5 bases). The germline gives CDR1 LGHNA, CDR2 YNFKEQ. The CDR3 contains 12 residues. The CDR3 here is CARSPGLDCQFF. The CDR3 nucleotides read TGTGCCAGGAGCCCCGGGCTGGACTGCCAGTTCTTC.

This clonotype was seen only a few times. The chain carries TRBV7-9 and TRBJ1-1; D gene uncertain. The CDR3 runs 14 residues. Trimming removed 1 base at V and 1 base at J, with 7 bases between. CDR1 is SEHNR and CDR2 is FQNEAQ in the germline V gene (reference sequence). The CDR3 coding sequence is TGTGCCAGCAGCTTAGGGGAGTGGAACACTGAAGCTTTCTTT. Translating gives CASSLGEWNTEAFF.

This clonotype was counted ten times or more. The rearrangement uses TRBV23-1 and TRBJ2-7; maybe TRBD2 (6 bases). TRBV23-1 is an ORF, with its function uncertain. The CDR3 loop spans 17 amino acids. Trimming cost V 0 bases and J 1 base, with 16 bases left between them. CDR3 bases: TGCGCCAGCAGTCAATCGAGAATTTTGGAGGGGTCCTACGAGCAGTACGTC. Translated, it gives CASSQSRILEGSYEQYV.

Many counts were recorded for this clonotype. J is TRBJ1-3 and V is TRBV7-2; D not resolved. The ends were cut back, 3 bases at V and 2 bases at J, with 11 bases in the middle. The CDR3 length is 15 residues. CDR1 is SGHTA, CDR2 FQGNSA, per germline. CDR3 nucleotides: TGTGCCAGCAGCTTTGAGGTTGACCCTGGAAACACCATATATTTT. Its protein is CASSFEVDPGNTIYF.

This clonotype has ten or more counts. V and J are TRBV15 and TRBJ2-3; D ambiguous. Germline CDR1 LNHNV, CDR2 YYDKDF (reference sequence). The V and J ends lost 1 base and 2 bases respectively, with 7 bases between them. This CDR3 has 14 residues. CDR3 protein: CATSRGGDTDTQYF. CDR3 bases: TGTGCCACCAGCAGAGGGGGTGACACAGATACGCAGTATTTT.

At least ten counts were recorded for this clonotype. This chain connects TRBV5-1 to TRBJ1-1, with D possibly being TRBD1 (6 bases). CDR3 length: 16 residues. Germline assignment: CDR1 SGHRS and CDR2 YFSETQ. V shed 4 bases and J shed 5 bases, with 21 bases lying between them. The CDR3 DNA reads as TGCGCCAGCAGCGGGACACAGGGCGGGTTGACGACTGAAGCTTTCTTT. Protein product: CASSGTQGGLTTEAFF.

This clonotype has at least ten counts. V usage is TRBV7-8 and J usage is TRBJ2-7; 8 bases agree with TRBD1. Unmatched junction bases numbered 4, after V lost 0 bases and J lost 3 bases. This CDR3 is 15 amino acids long. Per germline, CDR1 SGHVS and CDR2 FQNEAQ. CDR3 sequence (DNA): TGTGCCAGCAGCTTAGCGGGGACAGGTTACTACGAGCAGTACGTC. The encoded protein is CASSLAGTGYYEQYV.

This clonotype has a count of ten or more. The chain joins TRBV5-1 to TRBJ1-5, with a possible D match to TRBD1 (6 bases). V was pared by 0 bases and J by 7 bases, with 14 bases between. CDR3 size: 15 residues. In germline, CDR1 is SGHRS, CDR2 YFSETQ. The CDR3 DNA reads as TGCGCCAGCAGCTTGGTTCCCGGGACATCCCAGCCCCAGCATTTT. The encoded protein is CASSLVPGTSQPQHF.

In this sample, this clonotype turned up many times. An end of the junction does not agree with germline; a read error may underlie this. This chain uses TRBV4-2 with TRBJ2-1; no clear D. CDR1 and CDR2 (germline): LGHNA, YNFKEQ. This CDR3 has 12 residues. Written as DNA, the CDR3 is TGTGCCAGCAGCCAAGACGGGCGGCAGGAAGTCTTC. Translation gives CASSQDGRQEVF.

In this sample, this clonotype turned up many times. The chain uses TRBV5-5 and TRBJ2-3; TRBD1 or TRBD2 may be the D gene (6 bases each). Germline values: CDR1 SGHKS, CDR2 YYEKEE (reference sequence). Trimming stripped 2 bases from V and 0 bases from J, with 19 bases between. The CDR3 runs to 18 residues. The CDR3 is CASSFFSGADRSTDTQYF. CDR3 in DNA: TGTGCCAGCAGCTTTTTTTCGGGGGCTGACAGGAGCACAGATACGCAGTATTTT.

This clonotype was detected a few times. The rearrangement links TRBV29-1 to TRBJ2-1, with 7 bases identical to TRBD2. The CDR3 spans 13 residues. In germline, CDR1 is SQVTM, CDR2 ANQGSEA. The ends lost 6 bases at V and 8 bases at J; junction bases unmatched: 10. The CDR3 sequence is CSVGDGGGDEQFF. The CDR3 coding sequence is TGCAGCGTCGGCGACGGTGGGGGGGATGAGCAGTTCTTC.

This clonotype has at least ten counts. The chain employs TRBV20-1 and TRBJ1-2, with D hard to call. This CDR3 comprises 14 residues. V was cut by 1 base and J by 4 bases, with 13 bases left in between. Germline V gene sequence: CDR1 DFQATT, CDR2 SNEGSKA (reference sequence). For the CDR3, the DNA is TGCAGTGCTAGAGTTGAAGACCTTAGCTATGGCTACACCTTC. This codes for CSARVEDLSYGYTF.

This clonotype was observed at least ten times. The chain couples TRBV7-9 to TRBJ1-1, with D uncertain. V was trimmed by 5 bases and J by 2 bases, leaving 9 bases between them. Germline CDR1 reads SEHNR; CDR2 reads FQNEAQ (reference sequence). The CDR3 is made up of 13 amino acids. For the CDR3, the DNA is TGTGCCAGCAGCGCCCAGTTAAACACTGAAGCTTTCTTT. Translating it yields CASSAQLNTEAFF.

This clonotype occurred many times. The V gene is TRBV29-1, the J gene TRBJ2-1, with D unresolved. The CDR3 extends over 12 amino acids. Germline values: CDR1 SQVTM, CDR2 ANQGSEA. V lost 0 bases and J lost 10, with 10 bases in between. Written as DNA, the CDR3 is TGCAGCGTTGAAGATTGGGGAAAAGAGCAGTTCTTC. Its protein is CSVEDWGKEQFF.

This clonotype was counted ten times or more. The chain joins TRBV7-9 to TRBJ1-4, with 8 nucleotides matching TRBD1. From germline, CDR1 is SEHNR and CDR2 FQNEAQ (reference sequence). The V gene end was trimmed by 4 bases and the J gene end by 5 bases; junction bases not matched to a gene: 9. The CDR3 loop spans 16 amino acids. CDR3 sequence (DNA): TGTGCCAGCAGCTGGACCGGGACAGGACTAAATGAAAAACTGTTTTTT. This codes for CASSWTGTGLNEKLFF.

This clonotype was found many times. The V call is TRBV7-9, the J call TRBJ1-1; tentatively, D is TRBD1 (6 bases). The CDR3 sequence is 15 residues long. Between the trimmed V and J ends, which lost 6 bases and 0 bases, there was a span of 14 bases. In germline, CDR1 is SEHNR, CDR2 FQNEAQ (reference sequence). The CDR3 is CASRGGRQLNTEAFF. CDR3 nucleotides: TGTGCCAGCAGGGGGGGGCGGCAGTTGAACACTGAAGCTTTCTTT.